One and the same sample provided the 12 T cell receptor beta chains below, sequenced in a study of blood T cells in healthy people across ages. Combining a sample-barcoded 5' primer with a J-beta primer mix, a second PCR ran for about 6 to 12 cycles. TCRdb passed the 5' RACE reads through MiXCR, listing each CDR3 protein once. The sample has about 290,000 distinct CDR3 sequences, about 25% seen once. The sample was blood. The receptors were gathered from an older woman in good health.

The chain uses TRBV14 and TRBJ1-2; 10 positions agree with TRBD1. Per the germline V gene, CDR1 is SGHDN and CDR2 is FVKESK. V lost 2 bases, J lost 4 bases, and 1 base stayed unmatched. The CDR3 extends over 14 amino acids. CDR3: CASSQWDRGYGYTF. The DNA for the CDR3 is TGTGCCAGCAGCCAATGGGACAGGGGCTATGGCTACACCTTC.

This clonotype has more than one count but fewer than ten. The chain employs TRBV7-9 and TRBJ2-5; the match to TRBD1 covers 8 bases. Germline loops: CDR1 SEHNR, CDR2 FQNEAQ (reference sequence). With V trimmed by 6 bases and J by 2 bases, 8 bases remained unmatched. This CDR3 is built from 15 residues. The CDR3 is CASRRAGGQQETQYF. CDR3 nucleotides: TGTGCCAGCAGGAGAGCAGGGGGCCAGCAAGAGACCCAGTACTTC.

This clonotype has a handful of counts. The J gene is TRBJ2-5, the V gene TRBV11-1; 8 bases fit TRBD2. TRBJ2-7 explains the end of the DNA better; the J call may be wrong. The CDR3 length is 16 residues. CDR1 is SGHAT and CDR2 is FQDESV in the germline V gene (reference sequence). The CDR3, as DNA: TGTGCCAGCAGCTTCGGGGCGGGAGGACAATCCTACGAGCAGTACTTC. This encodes CASSFGAGGQSYEQYF.

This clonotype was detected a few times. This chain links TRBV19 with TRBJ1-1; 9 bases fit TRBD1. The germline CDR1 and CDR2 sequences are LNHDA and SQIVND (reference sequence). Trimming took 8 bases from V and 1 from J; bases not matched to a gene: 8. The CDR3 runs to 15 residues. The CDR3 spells CASRTGGAGNTEAFF. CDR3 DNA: TGTGCCAGTCGAACAGGGGGCGCAGGGAACACTGAAGCTTTCTTT.

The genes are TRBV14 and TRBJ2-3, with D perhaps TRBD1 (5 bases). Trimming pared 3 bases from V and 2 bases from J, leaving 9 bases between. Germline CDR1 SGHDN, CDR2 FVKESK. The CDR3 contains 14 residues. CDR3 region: CASSHTGVTDTQYF. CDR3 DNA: TGTGCCAGCAGCCATACAGGAGTCACAGATACGCAGTATTTT. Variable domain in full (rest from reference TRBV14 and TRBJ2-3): EAGVTQFPSHSVIEKGQTVTLRCDPISGHDNLYWYRRVMGKEIKFLLHFVKESKQDESGMPNNRFLAERTGGTYSTLKVQPAELEDSGVYFCASSHTGVTDTQYFGPGTRLTVL.

CDR3 sequence: CASSHRTSGTQIEYF. The CDR3 DNA reads TGTGCCAGCAGTCACCGGACTAGCGGAACCCAAATTGAGTATTTT. This chain connects TRBV6-5 to TRBJ2-3; 10 nucleotides agree with TRBD2. This CDR3 has 15 residues. Trimming took 5 bases from V and 13 from J; bases not matched to a gene: 15. Germline assignment: CDR1 MNHEY and CDR2 SVGAGI.

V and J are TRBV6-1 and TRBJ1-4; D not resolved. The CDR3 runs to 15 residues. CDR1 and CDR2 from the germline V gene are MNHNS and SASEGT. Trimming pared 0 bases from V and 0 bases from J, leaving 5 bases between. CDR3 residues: CASSEATTTNEKLFF. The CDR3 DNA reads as TGTGCCAGCAGTGAAGCCACAACAACTAATGAAAAACTGTTTTTT.

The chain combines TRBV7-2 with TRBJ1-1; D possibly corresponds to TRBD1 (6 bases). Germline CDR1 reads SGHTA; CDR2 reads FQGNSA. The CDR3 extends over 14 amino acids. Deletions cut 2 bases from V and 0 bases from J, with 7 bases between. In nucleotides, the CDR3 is TGTGCCAGCAGCTTAAGGGGGGTGAACACTGAAGCTTTCTTT. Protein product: CASSLRGVNTEAFF.

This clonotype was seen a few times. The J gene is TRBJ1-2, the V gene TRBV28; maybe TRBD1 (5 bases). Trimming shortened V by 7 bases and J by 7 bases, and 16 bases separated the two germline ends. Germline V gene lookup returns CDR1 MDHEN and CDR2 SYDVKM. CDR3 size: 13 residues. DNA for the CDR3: TGTGCCAGCAAAGTCAGGGCGACGACTGGCTACACCTTC. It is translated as CASKVRATTGYTF.

In DNA form, the CDR3 reads TGTGCCATCAGTGACTCCAGGACAGACTCCTACGAGCAGTACTTC. It codes for CAISDSRTDSYEQYF. The chain has TRBV10-3 and TRBJ2-5, with D maybe TRBD1 (6 bases). The J call is doubtful: the DNA matches TRBJ2-7 better. Germline V lookup: CDR1 ENHRY, CDR2 SYGVKD. The CDR3 runs to 15 residues.

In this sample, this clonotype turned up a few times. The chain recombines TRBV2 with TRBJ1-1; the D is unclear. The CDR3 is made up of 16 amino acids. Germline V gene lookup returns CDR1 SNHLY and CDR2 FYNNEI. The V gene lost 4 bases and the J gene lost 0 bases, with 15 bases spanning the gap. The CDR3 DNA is TGTGCCAGCAGTGGGTTGGCAGCCCGAATGAACACTGAAGCTTTCTTT. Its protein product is CASSGLAARMNTEAFF.

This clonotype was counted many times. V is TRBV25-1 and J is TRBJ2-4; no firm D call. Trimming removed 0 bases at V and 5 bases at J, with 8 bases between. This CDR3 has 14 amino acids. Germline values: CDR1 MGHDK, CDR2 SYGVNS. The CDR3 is CASSEYGSQNIQYF. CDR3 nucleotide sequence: TGTGCCAGCAGTGAATATGGCAGTCAAAACATTCAGTACTTC.